This T cell receptor (beta chain) was sequenced for a study of shared T cell receptors in the human thymus. Using immunoSEQ multiplex PCR, the repertoire was profiled, and TCRdb retains in-frame clones only, with some absent. This sample has approximately 660,000 clones, with roughly 90% found just once. V lost 8 bases and J 2 bases, leaving 13 bases between the germline ends. This CDR3 comprises 14 residues. In germline, CDR1 is ENHRY, CDR2 SYGVKD. These data are also associated with another study on human thymus T cells. That work states: Overlap was high between thymic repertoires from unrelated individuals, as reported in related research.

V is TRBV10-3 and J is TRBJ2-1; possible D gene TRBD2, 5 bases. Sequenced input: thymocytes. The origin of this receptor is a boy under two years old with a congenital heart defect. CDR3 sequence (DNA): TGTGCCATCCAGGTTGGGCGGGCCTACAATGAGCAGTTCTTC. Protein product: CAIQVGRAYNEQFF.